This TCR beta chain was identified during a study of cytomegalovirus exposure and HLA in healthy donors. A multiplex PCR was run with 60 Vbeta primers and 13 Jbeta primers. The method was immunoSEQ multiplex PCR; TCRdb's version includes in-frame clones alone and lacks a portion of them. Among around 120,000 clones listed, around 63% were seen once. The CDR3 is made up of 17 amino acids. Germline CDR1 PRHDT, CDR2 FYEKMQ (reference sequence). V lost 2 bases to trimming and J lost 1 base; unmatched junction nucleotides: 8. This TCR was sampled from a man aged 35-49 years in good health and CMV-seropositive. The specimen sequenced was PBMCs. V and J are TRBV13 and TRBJ2-5; 9 bases fit TRBD1. CDR3 coding DNA: TGTGCCAGCAGCTTACGAATGGGGACAGGGACCCAAGAGACCCAGTACTTC. It encodes CASSLRMGTGTQETQYF.